This entry features one T cell receptor (beta chain) sequence. During the collection period, no donor immune events like infections were recorded. The data are from a study of identifying expanded T cells in peripheral blood. CDR1 is MNHNY, CDR2 SVGAGI, per germline (reference sequence). The CDR3 has 13 amino acids. The germline V and J ends were trimmed by 4 bases and 3 bases, with 9 bases remaining between them. Method: immunoSEQ multiplex PCR; TCRdb's copy keeps in-frame clones and lacks some. Of some 80,000 clones detected, around 90% appear once; the ten largest clones hold 7.3%. The receptor comes from a person aged 18 to 75 in good health. Material for sequencing was blood. This chain connects TRBV6-6 to TRBJ1-1, with D maybe TRBD1 (5 bases). The CDR3 reads CASSWARDTEAFF. CDR3 nucleotide sequence: TGTGCCAGCAGTTGGGCCAGGGACACTGAAGCTTTCTTT.